The 8 T cell receptor beta chains below were found in one sample sequenced in a study of post-analysis software for immune sequencing data. Their antigen targets remain unknown. Study-wide results and caveats: Roughly five TRBV segments, including TRBV5-6, TRBV5-1 and TRBV20-1, were more frequent in patients than controls.

Unique molecular identifiers were built into the TCR beta cDNA libraries. Using its own MiXCR run on the PCR reads, TCRdb lists one record per CDR3 protein. The table records hundreds of thousands of distinct CDR3 sequences, around 60% of them present only once. The specimen sequenced was blood. Source of these receptors: a girl aged 2 to 9 with multiple sclerosis.

This clonotype showed up just a few times. The chain combines TRBV20-1 with TRBJ2-1, with 10 bases lining up with TRBD2. This CDR3 contains 15 residues. J was trimmed by 5 bases and V by 1 base; bases with no gene match: 5. Germline V gene lookup returns CDR1 DFQATT and CDR2 SNEGSKA (reference sequence). CDR3 in DNA: TGCAGTGCTAGAGTAGCTAGCGGGAGCCACAATGAGCAGTTCTTC. It codes for CSARVASGSHNEQFF.

V usage is TRBV10-3 and J usage is TRBJ2-1; 15 bases are a match to TRBD2. From germline, CDR1 is ENHRY and CDR2 SYGVKD. The V and J ends lost 3 bases and 3 bases, in that order; junction bases with no gene match: 3. The CDR3 spans 17 residues. The CDR3 loop reads CAISDWTSGGGYNEQFF. Written as DNA, the CDR3 is TGTGCCATCAGTGATTGGACTAGCGGGGGGGGCTACAATGAGCAGTTCTTC.

The chain joins TRBV6-1 to TRBJ2-1; possible D gene TRBD2, 5 bases. The end of the DNA aligns better with TRBJ2-7, so the J call may be wrong. Germline CDR1 is MNHNS and CDR2 is SASEGT. The CDR3 has 18 residues. The CDR3 region is CASSAAIDSSAIYNEQYF. CDR3 DNA: TGTGCCAGCAGTGCCGCTATAGATAGTAGCGCGATCTACAATGAGCAGTACTTC.

The rearrangement links TRBV10-3 to TRBJ2-5, with a weak D call TRBD2 (5 bases). The CDR3 has 15 amino acids. Germline V gene lookup returns CDR1 ENHRY and CDR2 SYGVKD. The V gene lost 6 bases and the J gene lost 4 bases, with 18 bases spanning the gap. As DNA, the CDR3 is TGTGCCATCAGGCACGGACGGGTGGAGGTAGAGACCCAGTACTTC. As protein: CAIRHGRVEVETQYF.

The V call is TRBV20-1, the J call TRBJ2-5; tentative D call: TRBD2 (5 bases). In germline, CDR1 is DFQATT, CDR2 SNEGSKA (reference sequence). This CDR3 is built from 15 residues. V shed 4 bases and J shed 3 bases, with 18 bases lying between them. The CDR3 bases are TGCAGTGCTACGATCTTTCTGGCCGGGGAAGAGACCCAGTACTTC. Its protein is CSATIFLAGEETQYF.

This chain joins TRBV5-5 and TRBJ2-3; 7 bases fit TRBD1. The CDR3 covers 13 residues. Germline-derived CDR1 and CDR2 are SGHKS and YYEKEE (reference sequence). Trimming at V came to 4 bases and at J to 6 bases, leaving 5 bases not matched to a gene. In DNA, the CDR3 is TGTGCCAGCAGCCCCCCGGACAGGGATACGCAGTATTTT. Translated, it gives CASSPPDRDTQYF.

CDR3 DNA: TGCGCCAGCAGCCAACACTTTACGGGGAGGGCCGACTCCTACGAGCAGTACTTC. As protein: CASSQHFTGRADSYEQYF. This chain uses TRBV4-1 with TRBJ2-7; TRBD2 aligns across 7 bases. Per the germline V gene, CDR1 is MGHRA and CDR2 is YSYEKL. V lost 2 bases and J lost 0; bases outside the gene matches: 13. The CDR3 is 18 amino acids.

The chain is built from TRBV30 and TRBJ2-7, with 10 bases matching TRBD2. Per the germline V gene, CDR1 is GTSNPN and CDR2 is SVGIG (reference sequence). The CDR3 sequence is 14 residues long. Trimming at V came to 0 bases and at J to 3 bases, leaving 2 bases not matched to a gene. The CDR3 sequence is CAWSVASGSYEQYF. As DNA, the CDR3 is TGTGCCTGGAGTGTAGCTAGCGGGAGCTACGAGCAGTACTTC.